This TCR beta chain is drawn from a study of shared clonotypes between healthy human individuals. Recent acute infections and vaccinations were absent in the healthy HIV-negative adult donors. Clones were sequenced by immunoSEQ multiplex PCR, and TCRdb holds only the in-frame ones, with some missing. The sample holds roughly 2,500,000 clones, more than 85% seen once. With V trimmed by 2 bases and J by 0 bases, 19 bases remained unmatched. This CDR3 has 20 amino acids. The V gene's germline CDR1 is SGHRS and CDR2 YFSETQ. This clonotype was obtained from a man between 18 and 29 years old in good health. Some clones in this sample may be carry-over from other donors' samples. Material: naive CD4+ T cells from PBMCs. As to subset: CD45RA+ positively selected. This rearrangement joins TRBV5-1 to TRBJ1-1; 7 nucleotides align to TRBD1. The CDR3 DNA follows: TGCGCCAGCAGCTTATTCTCCTCGCCGGGACAGAGGGGAATGAACACTGAAGCTTTCTTT. It codes for CASSLFSSPGQRGMNTEAFF.